These T cell receptor beta chains were read from a single sample in a study of T cell changes during pregnancy in multiple sclerosis. Profiled with immunoSEQ multiplex PCR; TCRdb holds only in-frame clones, not every one. This table has about 98,000 clones, about 92% appearing once. Sequencing was performed on peripheral blood, taken after pregnancy. The origin of the receptors is a female donor in good health, enrolled as a control in a pregnancy study. Both conserved end residues are part of each CDR3. D genes are given only for firm matches. Clone size, where shown, is once, few, many, or a class for clones that have expanded.

clone_size	v_call	d_call	j_call	cdr3_aa	cdr3_nt
.	TRBV28	.	TRBJ1-2	CASRGGSNYGYTF	TGTGCCAGTCGAGGGGGTTCTAACTATGGCTACACCTTC
few	TRBV6-4	.	TRBJ2-1	CASSDSLHSNEQFF	TGTGCCAGCAGTGACTCACTCCACAGCAATGAGCAGTTCTTC
.	TRBV5-6	TRBD1	TRBJ1-5	CASSLNPDRDQPQHF	TGTGCCAGCAGCTTGAATCCGGACAGGGACCAGCCCCAGCATTTT
.	TRBV2	.	TRBJ1-5	CASSGLGGGKDGPQHF	TGTGCCAGCAGTGGCTTGGGGGGAGGGAAGGATGGGCCCCAGCATTTT
.	TRBV5-4	.	TRBJ1-1	CASSQGTEAFF	TGTGCCAGCAGTCAGGGGACTGAAGCTTTCTTT
once	TRBV28	TRBD1	TRBJ1-2	CASSFYRGQGYGYTF	TGTGCCAGCAGTTTTTATAGGGGACAGGGTTATGGCTACACCTTC
.	TRBV2	TRBD2	TRBJ2-1	CASRGGTSGSGEQFF	TGTGCCAGCAGGGGAGGGACTAGCGGGAGCGGTGAGCAGTTCTTC
once	TRBV18	TRBD1	TRBJ2-7	CASSPLQGEQYF	TGTGCCAGCTCACCTCTACAGGGGGAGCAGTACTTC
.	TRBV19	.	TRBJ2-1	CASRLDRSSYNEQFF	TGTGCCAGTAGATTAGACCGGAGCTCCTACAATGAGCAGTTCTTC
.	TRBV10-3	.	TRBJ1-1	CAVEGVLNTEAFF	TGTGCCGTCGAAGGAGTCCTGAACACTGAAGCTTTCTTT
.	TRBV2	TRBD2	TRBJ2-3	CASSIGLAKDTQYF	TGTGCCAGCAGTATCGGACTAGCAAAAGATACGCAGTATTTT
.	TRBV19	.	TRBJ2-3	CASSRQSTDTQYF	TGTGCCAGTAGTCGACAAAGCACAGATACGCAGTATTTT
.	TRBV2	.	TRBJ1-1	CASRTGSTEAFF	TGTGCCAGTCGTACAGGGTCCACTGAAGCTTTCTTT